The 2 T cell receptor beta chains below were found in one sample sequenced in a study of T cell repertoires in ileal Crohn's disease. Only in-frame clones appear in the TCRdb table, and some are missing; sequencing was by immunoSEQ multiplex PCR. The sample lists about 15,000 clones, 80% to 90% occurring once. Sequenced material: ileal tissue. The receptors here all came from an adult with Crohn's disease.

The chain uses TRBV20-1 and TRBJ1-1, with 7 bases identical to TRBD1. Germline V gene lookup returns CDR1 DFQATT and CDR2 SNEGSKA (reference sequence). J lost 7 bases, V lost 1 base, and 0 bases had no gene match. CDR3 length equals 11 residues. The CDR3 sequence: CSARAGGEAFF. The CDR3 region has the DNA TGCAGTGCTAGAGCAGGGGGTGAAGCTTTCTTT.

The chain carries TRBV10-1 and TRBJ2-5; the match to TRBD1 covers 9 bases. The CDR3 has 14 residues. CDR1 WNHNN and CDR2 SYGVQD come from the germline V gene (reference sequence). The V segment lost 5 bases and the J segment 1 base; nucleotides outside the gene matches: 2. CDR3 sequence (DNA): TGCGCCAGCAGTTGGGGACAGGGCCAAGAGACCCAGTACTTC. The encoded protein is CASSWGQGQETQYF.